One and the same sample provided the 8 T cell receptor beta chains below, sequenced in a study of response to subunit inactivated influenza vaccine. TCRdb analysed the RT-PCR reads with MiXCR anew, one entry per CDR3 protein. Among some 200,000 distinct CDR3 sequences, about an eighth were seen once, and the ten largest hold over 25%. A further study also used this sample, focusing on T cells expressing NK-cell markers. That work contributes: Beta-chain TCR cDNA was generated via 5'RACE template switching with UMIs.

Sequences were derived from CD8+ T cells sorted from PBMCs, sampled roughly 12 days after vaccination. The receptor source for this set is a man in his fifties or sixties who received an inactivated influenza vaccine.

This clonotype was observed a few times. This sequence joins TRBV10-3 and TRBJ2-5; possibly TRBD2 for D (5 bases). Trimming took 4 bases from V and 4 from J, leaving 13 bases between them. Germline assignment: CDR1 ENHRY and CDR2 SYGVKD. CDR3 size: 14 residues. CDR3 sequence reads: CAISGALAPETQYF. The CDR3 nucleotides read TGTGCCATCAGTGGGGCTCTAGCTCCAGAGACCCAGTACTTC.

This clonotype was detected only a few times. The chain joins TRBV3-1 to TRBJ2-3; TRBD2 aligns across 10 bases. The CDR3 has 16 amino acids. The germline CDR1 and CDR2 sequences are LGHDT and YNNKEL (reference sequence). The trim removed 3 bases at V and 6 bases at J, leaving 9 bases unmatched. In DNA form, the CDR3 reads TGTGCCAGCAGCCATTCGGCTAGCGGGAGTCAGGATACGCAGTATTTT. Translated, it gives CASSHSASGSQDTQYF.

This clonotype has only a few counts. The chain uses TRBV12-3 or TRBV12-4 and TRBJ2-5; 10 bases align to TRBD2. There are 15 residues in the CDR3. V was pared by 3 bases and J by 3 bases, with 4 bases of the junction left unmatched. DNA for the CDR3: TGTGCCAGCAGTTTCGCTAGCGGGAGAGAAGAGACCCAGTACTTC. Translated, it gives CASSFASGREETQYF.

Only a few counts were recorded for this clonotype. DNA for the CDR3: TGTGCCAGCAGCTCCCCAGTAGCGGGGACCTACGAGCAGTACTTC. It codes for CASSSPVAGTYEQYF. The chain joins TRBV13 to TRBJ2-7; TRBD2 agrees at 8 bases. V gave up 4 bases and J gave up 2 bases; unmatched junction bases: 7. The CDR3 spans 15 residues. Germline V gene sequence: CDR1 PRHDT, CDR2 FYEKMQ (reference sequence).

J is TRBJ2-5 and V is TRBV18; 14 nucleotides agree with TRBD2. The CDR3 is 16 amino acids. Trimming took 2 bases from V and 2 from J; bases not matched to a gene: 1. CDR1 KGHSH and CDR2 LQKENI come from the germline V gene. The CDR3 sequence is CASSPGLAGGQETQYF. Written as DNA, the CDR3 is TGTGCCAGCTCACCAGGACTAGCGGGAGGTCAAGAGACCCAGTACTTC. The variable domain in full, with the rest retrieved from reference TRBV18 and TRBJ2-5, is NAGVMQNPRHLVRRRGQEARLRCSPMKGHSHVYWYRQLPEEGLKFMVYLQKENIIDESGMPKERFSAEFPKEGPSILRIQQVVRGDSAAYFCASSPGLAGGQETQYFGPGTRLLVL.

A word on this clonotype: As the CDR3 is not closed by the conserved phenylalanine or tryptophan, this likely results from a read error. It is unclear where the CDR3 begins or ends on the DNA, so no DNA is shown, and the CDR3 is as TCRdb lists it. The J gene is TRBJ2-3, the V gene TRBV20-1; the D segment call TRBD2 is taken from the table without a DNA check. CDR1 is DFQATT and CDR2 is SNEGSKA in the germline V gene (reference sequence). The CDR3 is 16 residues long, ends included. Here the CDR3 reads CSAVKSSSTGSRRMTS.

The genes are TRBV7-6 and TRBJ2-2; no clear D. V was clipped by 5 bases and J by 0 bases, with 16 bases between them. Germline V gives CDR1 SGHVS, CDR2 FNYEAQ. This CDR3 is 17 amino acids long. The CDR3 protein is CASSVGVDRPNTGELFF. Written as DNA, the CDR3 is TGTGCCAGCAGCGTTGGCGTCGATCGGCCGAACACCGGGGAGCTGTTTTTT.

V usage is TRBV9 and J usage is TRBJ1-1; unclear D gene. Germline V CDR1 and CDR2: SGDLS, YYNGEE. The CDR3 contains 13 residues. Between the trimmed V and J ends, which lost 4 bases and 2 bases, there was a span of 9 bases. The CDR3 DNA reads TGTGCCAGCAGCCCAGGCGATAACACTGAAGCTTTCTTT. It is translated as CASSPGDNTEAFF.